The T cell receptor (beta chain) under discussion was sequenced for a study of T cells in Graves' hyperthyroidism and ophthalmopathy (dated by TCRdb to between 2019 and 2020). The study in broad terms: Peripheral blood samples were taken at initial diagnosis, before any treatment was given. Following sampling, methimazole starting at 30 mg daily was given to hyperthyroidism patients, and high-dose intravenous methylprednisolone was given to ophthalmopathy patients. Prospective prediction of ophthalmopathy was tested in an independent validation cohort of about 19 hyperthyroidism patients and 17 patients who later progressed to ophthalmopathy. The 95 to 100 discovery patients were randomly divided into training and test sets at a 7:3 ratio. TCR Vbeta CDR3 sequencing of 135 peripheral blood samples (fewer than 45 ophthalmopathy, about 74 hyperthyroidism and approximately 17 progressor patients) is reported in the paper. To identify distinguishing TCR V-J signatures, a discovery cohort of 90 to 100 patients was used, comprising 43 with Graves' ophthalmopathy and about 59 with stable Graves' hyperthyroidism. Thyroid tissue and blood T-cell repertoires from six Graves' hyperthyroidism patients were also compared in the study. Overall study results and their limits: No statistical method was used to fix the sample size in advance, and group allocation was not hidden from the investigators. During validation, the model predicted progression to ophthalmopathy a median of roughly six months ahead of onset, with approximately 71% sensitivity and roughly 72% specificity. In cross-validation, a model built on a 13 V-J signature told ophthalmopathy apart from stable hyperthyroidism with about 90% sensitivity and approximately 81% specificity, and in testing the same model reached 80%/75%. Blood samples also contained most of the expanded thyroid clonotypes (frequency above 0.001), which suggests that blood repertoires may reflect thyroid immune responses.

The TCR beta CDR3 regions were amplified from RNA transcripts. The first round of RT-PCR for the TCR CDR3 was performed with the HTBI primer set and the Qiagen OneStep RT-PCR kit. Libraries were constructed in a second round of multiplex PCR, after which size selection and purification were performed. Sequencing of the libraries was done on an Illumina HiSeq2000 using paired-end 100 bp reads. Concerning the study's data processing: SOAPnuke was used to process the raw data, with reads discarded if the reads contained adapters or uncalled bases, had a mean Phred below 15, or lacked an exact constant-primer or identifier match. High-quality paired reads were merged with COPE v1.2.5, and unique nucleotide sequences were defined as clonotypes. Clonotypes were aligned to IMGT TRBV, TRBD and TRBJ reference segments using MiTCR v1.1. The analysis was restricted to V-J combinations with a frequency above 0.0001, which together covered about 99% of the repertoires. A TCS score was defined as the ratio between F50 (clonal expansion) and ExV (chaos), using BLOSUM62-based TCRdist between CDR3 peptides within each V-J. Welch's t-statistics and random forest reduced 450 to 600 V-J features to under 15, which were used in a naive Bayes classifier (R e1071). TCRdb took the public reads, trimmed them with fastp at Q25, ran MiXCR for clone calling and kept in-frame beta chains. Duplicate CDR3 protein sequences are folded into a single record with the most common DNA and genes. The V and J calls here are based on TCRdb, not the publication. This sample gives approximately 600,000 distinct CDR3 sequences in total; 13% to 15% of them show up just once. Around 7% of the sample lies in the top ten.

This clonotype was seen many times. This clone's antigen is unknown. It has no much larger one-base neighbor in the sample; base qualities were not kept. Taken from cysteine to phenylalanine, the CDR3 has 18 residues. CDR3 DNA only is kept here, 54 bases in frame from base 1. CDR1 and CDR2, per the germline V gene, are SGHVS and FQNEAQ. V and J lose 4 bases and 0 bases, and a span of 19 bases separates them. In the ophthalmopathy patients, disease was moderately to severely active, with a Clinical Activity Score of 3 or more, a NOSPECS grade of 4 or more, and a duration of less than 3 months. Patients with uncontrolled infections, other autoimmune diseases, pregnancy or lactation were excluded. Diagnoses were based on clinical symptoms, serum thyroxine and TRAb, thyroid ultrasound and orbital computed tomography. PBMCs were isolated from about 10 ml of fresh peripheral blood by Ficoll-Paque density gradient centrifugation. Trizol reagent was used to extract total RNA, and RNA quality was then checked on an Agilent 2100 Bioanalyzer.

Sequenced material: blood. This chain joins TRBV7-8 to TRBJ2-1, with the D gene uncertain. This TCR was sampled from a woman in her late teens or twenties with Graves' ophthalmopathy. The DNA sequence follows: TGTGCCAGCAGCTCTCTTTTTAGGAACCGCCGCTCCTACAATGAGCAGTTCTTC. Its translation is CASSSLFRNRRSYNEQFF.